The entry below describes one T cell receptor beta chain. The data originate from a study of T cells in Graves' hyperthyroidism and ophthalmopathy. From RNA transcripts, TCR beta CDR3 regions were amplified. First-round RT-PCR of the TCR CDR3 relied on the HTBI primer set. TCRdb processed the multiplex PCR reads anew with MiXCR; each CDR3 protein has one entry. The sample yields 600,000 or so distinct CDR3 sequences, about 14% seen once. On the basis of clinical symptoms, serum thyroxine and TRAb, thyroid ultrasound and orbital computed tomography, diagnoses were made. Fresh 10 ml peripheral blood yielded PBMCs. This TCR was recovered from a woman aged 18-29 years with Graves' ophthalmopathy. The sequenced material came from blood.

The CDR3 region has the DNA TGTGCCAGCAGCGTTAGAAGGGGCGGGAGCCCCCAAGAGACCCAGTACTTC. Translation gives CASSVRRGGSPQETQYF. The rearrangement joins TRBV9 to TRBJ2-5; 7 nucleotides line up with TRBD2. The CDR3 loop spans 17 amino acids. Germline CDR1 SGDLS, CDR2 YYNGEE. V lost 2 bases and J lost 1; bases outside the gene matches: 11.